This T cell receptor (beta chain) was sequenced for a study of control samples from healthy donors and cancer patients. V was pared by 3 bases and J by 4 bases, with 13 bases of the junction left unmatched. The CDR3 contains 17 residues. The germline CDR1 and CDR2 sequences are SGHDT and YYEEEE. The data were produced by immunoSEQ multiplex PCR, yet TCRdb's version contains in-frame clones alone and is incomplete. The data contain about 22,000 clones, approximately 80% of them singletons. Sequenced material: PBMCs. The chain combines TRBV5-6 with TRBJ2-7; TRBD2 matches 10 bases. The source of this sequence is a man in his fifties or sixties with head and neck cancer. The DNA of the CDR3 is TGTGCCAGCAGCTCGGGGGGGTCTAGCGGGAGATGGTACGAGCAGTACTTC. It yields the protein CASSSGGSSGRWYEQYF. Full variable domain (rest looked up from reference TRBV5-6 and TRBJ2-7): DAGVTQSPTHLIKTRGQQVTLRCSPKSGHDTVSWYQQALGQGPQFIFQYYEEEERQRGNFPDRFSGHQFPNYSSELNVNALLLGDSALYLCASSSGGSSGRWYEQYFGPGTRLTVT.